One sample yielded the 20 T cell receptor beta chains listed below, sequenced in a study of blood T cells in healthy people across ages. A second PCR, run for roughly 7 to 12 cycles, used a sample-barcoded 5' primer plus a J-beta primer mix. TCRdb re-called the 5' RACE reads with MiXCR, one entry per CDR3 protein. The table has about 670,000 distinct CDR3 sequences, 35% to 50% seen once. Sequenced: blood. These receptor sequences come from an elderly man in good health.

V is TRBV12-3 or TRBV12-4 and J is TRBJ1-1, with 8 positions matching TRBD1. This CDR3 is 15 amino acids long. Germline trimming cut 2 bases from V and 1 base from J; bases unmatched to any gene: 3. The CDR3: CASSLSGTGNTEAFF. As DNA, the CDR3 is TGTGCCAGCAGTTTATCAGGGACAGGGAACACTGAAGCTTTCTTT.

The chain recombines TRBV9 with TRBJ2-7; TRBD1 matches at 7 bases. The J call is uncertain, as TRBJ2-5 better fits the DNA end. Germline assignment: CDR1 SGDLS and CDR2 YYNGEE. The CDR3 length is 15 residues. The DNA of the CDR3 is TGTGCCAGCAGCGTAGGAGGGGGCCAAGGAGAGACCCAGTACTTC. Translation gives CASSVGGGQGETQYF.

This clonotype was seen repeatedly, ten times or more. CDR3 in amino acids: CASSLDLGRYGYTF. The CDR3 region has the DNA TGTGCCAGCAGCTTAGATCTAGGGCGATATGGCTACACCTTC. The chain uses TRBV7-2 and TRBJ1-2; D remains ambiguous. V was cut by 1 base and J by 5 bases, with 11 bases left in between. The CDR3 is 14 amino acids. Looked up from germline, CDR1 is SGHTA and CDR2 is FQGNSA. Drawing the rest from reference TRBV7-2 and TRBJ1-2, the complete variable domain is GAGVSQSPSNKVTEKGKDVELRCDPISGHTALYWYRQSLGQGLEFLIYFQGNSAPDKSGLPSDRFSAERTGGSVSTLTIQRTQQEDSAVYLCASSLDLGRYGYTFGSGTRLTVV.

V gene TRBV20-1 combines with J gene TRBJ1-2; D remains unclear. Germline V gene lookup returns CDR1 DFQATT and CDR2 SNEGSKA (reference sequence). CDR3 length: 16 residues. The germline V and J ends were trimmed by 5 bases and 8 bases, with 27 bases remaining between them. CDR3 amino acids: CSAYTGIGKVNGGYTF. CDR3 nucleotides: TGCAGTGCTTACACTGGGATTGGCAAGGTCAACGGGGGCTACACCTTC.

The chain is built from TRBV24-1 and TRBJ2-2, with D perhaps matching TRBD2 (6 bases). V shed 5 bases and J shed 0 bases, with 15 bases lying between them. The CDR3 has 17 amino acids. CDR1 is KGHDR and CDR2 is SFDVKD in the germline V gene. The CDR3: CATSALGSGANTGELFF. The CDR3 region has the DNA TGTGCCACCAGTGCCTTGGGTAGCGGAGCGAACACCGGGGAGCTGTTTTTT.

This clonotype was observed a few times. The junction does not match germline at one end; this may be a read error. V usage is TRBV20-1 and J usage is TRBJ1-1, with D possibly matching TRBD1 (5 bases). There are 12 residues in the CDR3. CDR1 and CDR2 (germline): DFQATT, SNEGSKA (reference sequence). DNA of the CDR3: TGCAGTGCTAGAGGGGGGAACGCTGAAGCTTTCTTT. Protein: CSARGGNAEAFF.

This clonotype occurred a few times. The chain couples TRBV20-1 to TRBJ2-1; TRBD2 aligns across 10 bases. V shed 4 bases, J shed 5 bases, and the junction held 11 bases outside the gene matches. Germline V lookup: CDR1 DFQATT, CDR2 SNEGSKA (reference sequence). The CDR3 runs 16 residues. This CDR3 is CSANHLAGELNNEQFF. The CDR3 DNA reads TGCAGTGCTAATCACCTAGCGGGGGAGTTAAACAATGAGCAGTTCTTC.

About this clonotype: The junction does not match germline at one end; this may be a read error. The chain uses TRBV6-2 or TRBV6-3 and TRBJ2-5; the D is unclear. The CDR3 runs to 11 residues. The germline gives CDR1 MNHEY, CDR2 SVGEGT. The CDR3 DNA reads TGTACCAGCAGTTACTCTGAGACCCAGTACTTC. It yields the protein CTSSYSETQYF.

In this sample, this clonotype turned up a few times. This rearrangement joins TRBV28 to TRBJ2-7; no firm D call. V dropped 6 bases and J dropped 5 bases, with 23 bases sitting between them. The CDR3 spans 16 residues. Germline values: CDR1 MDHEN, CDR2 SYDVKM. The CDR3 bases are TGTGCCAGCAGGGTACCCTCGGTTTCGGGTGTCCACGAGCAGTACTTC. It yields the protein CASRVPSVSGVHEQYF.

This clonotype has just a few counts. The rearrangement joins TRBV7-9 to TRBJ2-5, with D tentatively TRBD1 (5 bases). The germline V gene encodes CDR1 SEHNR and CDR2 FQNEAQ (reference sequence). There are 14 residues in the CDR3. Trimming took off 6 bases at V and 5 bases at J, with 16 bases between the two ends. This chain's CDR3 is CASSMALGQETQYF. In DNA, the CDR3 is TGTGCCAGCAGTATGGCCCTGGGGCAGGAGACCCAGTACTTC.

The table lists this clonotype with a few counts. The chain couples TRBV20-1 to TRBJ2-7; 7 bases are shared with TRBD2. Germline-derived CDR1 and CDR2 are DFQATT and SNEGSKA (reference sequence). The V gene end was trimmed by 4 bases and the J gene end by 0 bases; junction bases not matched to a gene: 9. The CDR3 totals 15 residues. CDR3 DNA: TGCAGTGCTAACCACTTACTAGCGAACTCCTACGAGCAGTACTTC. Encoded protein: CSANHLLANSYEQYF.

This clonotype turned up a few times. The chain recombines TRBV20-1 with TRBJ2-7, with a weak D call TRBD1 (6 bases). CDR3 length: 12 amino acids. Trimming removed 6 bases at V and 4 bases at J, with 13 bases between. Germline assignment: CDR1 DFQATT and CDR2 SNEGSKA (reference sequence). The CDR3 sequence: CSAPQQGYEQYF. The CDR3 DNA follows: TGCAGTGCACCGCAACAGGGTTACGAGCAGTACTTC.

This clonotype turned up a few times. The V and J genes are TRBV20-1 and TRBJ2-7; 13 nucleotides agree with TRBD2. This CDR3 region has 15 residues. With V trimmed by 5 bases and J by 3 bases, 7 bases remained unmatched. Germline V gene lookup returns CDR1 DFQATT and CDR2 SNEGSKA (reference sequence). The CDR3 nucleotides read TGCAGTGCTCAACTAGCGGGGGGGCCTTACTACGAGCAGTACTTC. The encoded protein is CSAQLAGGPYYEQYF.

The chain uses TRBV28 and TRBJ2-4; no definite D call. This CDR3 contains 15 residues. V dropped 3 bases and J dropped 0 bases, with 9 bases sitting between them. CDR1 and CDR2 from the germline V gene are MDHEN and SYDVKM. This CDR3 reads CASSFQGLAKNIQYF. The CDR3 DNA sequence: TGTGCCAGCAGTTTTCAAGGGCTAGCCAAAAACATTCAGTACTTC.

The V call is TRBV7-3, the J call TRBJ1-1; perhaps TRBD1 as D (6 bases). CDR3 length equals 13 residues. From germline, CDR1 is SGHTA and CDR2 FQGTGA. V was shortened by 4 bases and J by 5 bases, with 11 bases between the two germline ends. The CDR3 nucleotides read TGTGCCAGCAGCTCTACAGGGACAACTGAAGCTTTCTTT. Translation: CASSSTGTTEAFF. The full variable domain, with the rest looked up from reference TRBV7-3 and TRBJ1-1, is GAGVSQTPSNKVTEKGKYVELRCDPISGHTALYWYRQSLGQGPEFLIYFQGTGAADDSGLPNDRFFAVRPEGSVSTLKIQRTERGDSAVYLCASSSTGTTEAFFGQGTRLTVV.

The CDR3 region is CSAWTTGELFF. The DNA for the CDR3 is TGCAGTGCTTGGACCACCGGGGAGCTGTTTTTT. This chain uses TRBV20-1 with TRBJ2-2; no reliable D call. Trimming removed 5 bases from V and 4 bases from J, with 5 bases in between. CDR3 size: 11 residues. In germline, CDR1 is DFQATT, CDR2 SNEGSKA (reference sequence).

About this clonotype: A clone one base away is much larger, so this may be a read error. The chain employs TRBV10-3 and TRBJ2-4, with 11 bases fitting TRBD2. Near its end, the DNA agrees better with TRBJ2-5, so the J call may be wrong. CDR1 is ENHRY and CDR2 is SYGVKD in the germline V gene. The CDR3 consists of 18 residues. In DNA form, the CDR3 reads TGTGCCATCGGTGATCCCGGGACTAGCGGAGGCCTCCAAGAGACCCAGTACTTC. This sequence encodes CAIGDPGTSGGLQETQYF.

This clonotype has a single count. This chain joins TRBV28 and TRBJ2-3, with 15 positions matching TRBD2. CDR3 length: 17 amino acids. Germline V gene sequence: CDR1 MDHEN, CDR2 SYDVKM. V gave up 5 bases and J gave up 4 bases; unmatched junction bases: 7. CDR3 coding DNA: TGTGCCAGCAGTCTTACCCGGACTAGCGGGGGGGCAGATACGCAGTATTTT. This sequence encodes CASSLTRTSGGADTQYF.

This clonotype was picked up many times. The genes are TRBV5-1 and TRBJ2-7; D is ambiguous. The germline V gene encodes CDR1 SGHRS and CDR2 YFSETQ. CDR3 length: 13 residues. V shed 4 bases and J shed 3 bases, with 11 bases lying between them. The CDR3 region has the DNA TGCGCCAGCAGCGTGCAACTGGGCTACGAGCAGTACTTC. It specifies CASSVQLGYEQYF.

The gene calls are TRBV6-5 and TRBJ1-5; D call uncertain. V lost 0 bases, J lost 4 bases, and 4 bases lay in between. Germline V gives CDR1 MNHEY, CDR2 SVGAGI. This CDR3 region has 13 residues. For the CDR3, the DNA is TGTGCCAGCAGTTACTCGGTGAATCAGCCCCAGCATTTT. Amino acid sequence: CASSYSVNQPQHF.